The rows below give T cell receptor beta chains drawn from one sample of a study of shared clonotypes between healthy human individuals. Sequencing used immunoSEQ multiplex PCR; TCRdb keeps in-frame clones, though not all of them. The sample carries about 2 million clones, about 95% recorded once. The specimen sequenced was naive CD4+ T cells sorted from blood. The receptors stem from a man aged 18 to 35 in good health. CDR3s leave out the opening cysteine and the closing phenylalanine or tryptophan.

TRBJ1-1 TRBV28 ASSFFTGRENTEAF
TRBJ1-2 TRBV10-3 AISEFGGDYGYT
TRBJ1-6 TRBV30 AWSREPASYNSPLH
TRBJ1-2 TRBV11-2 ASRWDLGAIGYT
TRBJ2-5 TRBV7-6 ASSLERGETQY
TRBJ2-3 TRBV5-6 ASSLPGRYTDTQY
TRBJ1-4 TRBV28 AGKGGSNEKLF
TRBJ1-2 TRBV5-6 ASSSTGTSYGYT
TRBJ1-1 TRBV10-2 ASRDKTRNTEAF
TRBJ2-4 TRBV10-3 AISESNGKNIQY
TRBJ2-6 TRBV30 AWSSPSGPPGANVLT
TRBJ2-7 TRBV6-1 ASSLTAGAGEQY
TRBJ2-5 TRBV6-5 ASSHRDRGRKTQY
TRBJ2-7 TRBV5-5 ASSLDRVVTYEQY
TRBJ1-2 TRBV28 ASSLSASYGYT
TRBJ1-3 TRBV4-1 ASSGAGASGNTIY
TRBJ1-2 TRBV7-6 ASTSNRGGGYT
TRBJ2-7 TRBV5-8 ASTPTARDEQY
TRBJ2-5 TRBV5-1 ASSEGRLAGVEETQY
TRBJ2-5 TRBV18 ASSPALEETQY
TRBJ1-1 TRBV6-1 ASSEPGRNTEAF
TRBJ2-3 TRBV6-1 ASRSRGTDTQY
TRBJ2-1 TRBV5-1 ASSLFMGQGYNEQF
TRBJ2-2 TRBV5-1 ASSLDQGSTGELF